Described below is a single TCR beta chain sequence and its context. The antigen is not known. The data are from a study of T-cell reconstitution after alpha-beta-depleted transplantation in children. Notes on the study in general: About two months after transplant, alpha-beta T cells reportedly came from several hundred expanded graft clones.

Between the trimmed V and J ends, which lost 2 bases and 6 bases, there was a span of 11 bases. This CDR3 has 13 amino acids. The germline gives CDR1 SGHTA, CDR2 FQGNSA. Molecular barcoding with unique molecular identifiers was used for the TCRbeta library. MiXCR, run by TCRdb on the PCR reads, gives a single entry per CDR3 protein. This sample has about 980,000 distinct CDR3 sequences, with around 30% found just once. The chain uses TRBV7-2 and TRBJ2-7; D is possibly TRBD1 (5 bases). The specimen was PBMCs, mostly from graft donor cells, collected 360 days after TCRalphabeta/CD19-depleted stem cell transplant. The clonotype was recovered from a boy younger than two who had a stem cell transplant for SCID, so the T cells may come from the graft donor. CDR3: CASSLRAGIEQYF. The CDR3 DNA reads TGTGCCAGCAGCTTAAGGGCAGGGATCGAGCAGTACTTC.